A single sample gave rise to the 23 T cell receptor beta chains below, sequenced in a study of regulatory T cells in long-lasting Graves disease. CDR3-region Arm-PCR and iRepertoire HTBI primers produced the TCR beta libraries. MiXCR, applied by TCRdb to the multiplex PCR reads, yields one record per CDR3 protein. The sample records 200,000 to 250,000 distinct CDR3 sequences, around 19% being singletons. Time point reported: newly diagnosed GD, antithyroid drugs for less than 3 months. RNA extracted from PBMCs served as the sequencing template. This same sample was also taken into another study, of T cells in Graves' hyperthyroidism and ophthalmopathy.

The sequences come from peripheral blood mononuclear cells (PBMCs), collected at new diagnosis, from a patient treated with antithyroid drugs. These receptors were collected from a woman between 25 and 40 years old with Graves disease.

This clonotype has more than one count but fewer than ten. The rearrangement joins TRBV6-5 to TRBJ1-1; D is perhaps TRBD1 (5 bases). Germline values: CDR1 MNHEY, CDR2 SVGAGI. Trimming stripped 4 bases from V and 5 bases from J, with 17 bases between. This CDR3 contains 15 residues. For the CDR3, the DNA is TGTGCCAGCAGTTTGGGATTTATCGAGGGGACTGAAGCTTTCTTT. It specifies CASSLGFIEGTEAFF.

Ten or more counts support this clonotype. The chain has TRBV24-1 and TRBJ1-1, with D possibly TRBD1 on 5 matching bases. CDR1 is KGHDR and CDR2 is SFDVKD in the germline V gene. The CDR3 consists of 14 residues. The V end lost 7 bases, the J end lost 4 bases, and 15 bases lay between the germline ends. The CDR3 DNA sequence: TGTGCCACCAGGCAGGGCGATTTTAGCACTGAAGCTTTCTTT. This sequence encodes CATRQGDFSTEAFF.

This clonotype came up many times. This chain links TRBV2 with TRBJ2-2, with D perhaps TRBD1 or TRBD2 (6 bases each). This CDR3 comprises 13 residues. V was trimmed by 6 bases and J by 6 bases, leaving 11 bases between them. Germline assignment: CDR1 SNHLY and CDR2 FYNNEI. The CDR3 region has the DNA TGTGCCAGCAGATTGGGGGGCCCCGGGGAGCTGTTTTTT. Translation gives CASRLGGPGELFF.

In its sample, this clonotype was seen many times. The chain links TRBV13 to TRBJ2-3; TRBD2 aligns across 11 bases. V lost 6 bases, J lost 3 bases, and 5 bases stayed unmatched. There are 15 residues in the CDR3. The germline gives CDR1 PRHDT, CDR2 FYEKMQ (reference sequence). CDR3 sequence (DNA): TGTGCCAGCAGGGGACCTAGCGGGAGGACAGATACGCAGTATTTT. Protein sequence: CASRGPSGRTDTQYF.

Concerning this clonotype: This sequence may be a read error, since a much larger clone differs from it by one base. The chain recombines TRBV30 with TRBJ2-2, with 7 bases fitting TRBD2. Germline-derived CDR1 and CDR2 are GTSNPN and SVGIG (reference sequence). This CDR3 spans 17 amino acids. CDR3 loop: CAWSVPGGEAYTGDLFF. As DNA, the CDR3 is TGTGCCTGGAGTGTACCGGGGGGAGAAGCTTACACCGGGGATCTGTTTTTT.

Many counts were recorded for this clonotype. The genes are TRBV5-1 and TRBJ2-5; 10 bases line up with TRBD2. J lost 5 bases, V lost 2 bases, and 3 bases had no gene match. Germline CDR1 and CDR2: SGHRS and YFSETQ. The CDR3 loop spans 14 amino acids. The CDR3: CASSLLAGRETQYF. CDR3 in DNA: TGCGCCAGCAGCTTACTAGCGGGAAGGGAGACCCAGTACTTC.

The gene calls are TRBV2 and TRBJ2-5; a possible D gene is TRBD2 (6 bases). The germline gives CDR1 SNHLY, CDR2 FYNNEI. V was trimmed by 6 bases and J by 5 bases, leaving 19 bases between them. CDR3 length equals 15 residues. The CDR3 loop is CASRKQGLNKETQYF. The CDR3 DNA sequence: TGTGCCAGCAGAAAACAAGGACTAAACAAGGAGACCCAGTACTTC.

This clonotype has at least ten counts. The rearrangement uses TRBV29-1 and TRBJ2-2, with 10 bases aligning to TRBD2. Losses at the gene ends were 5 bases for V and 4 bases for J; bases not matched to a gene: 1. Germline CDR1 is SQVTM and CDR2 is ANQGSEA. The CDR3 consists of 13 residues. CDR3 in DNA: TGCAGCGTTCGGACTAGCGGCACCGGGGAGCTGTTTTTT. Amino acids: CSVRTSGTGELFF.

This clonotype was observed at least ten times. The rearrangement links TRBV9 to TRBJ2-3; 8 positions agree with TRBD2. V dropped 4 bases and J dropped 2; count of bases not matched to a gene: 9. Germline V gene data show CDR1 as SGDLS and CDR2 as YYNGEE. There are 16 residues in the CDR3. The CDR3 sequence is CASSTNPGLVTDTQYF. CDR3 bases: TGTGCCAGCAGCACCAATCCGGGACTAGTCACAGATACGCAGTATTTT.

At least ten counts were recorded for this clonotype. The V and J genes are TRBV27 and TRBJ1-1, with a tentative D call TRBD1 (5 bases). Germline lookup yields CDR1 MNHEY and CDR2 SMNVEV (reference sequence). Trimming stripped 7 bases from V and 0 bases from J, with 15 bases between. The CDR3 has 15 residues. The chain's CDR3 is CASKRQPTMNTEAFF. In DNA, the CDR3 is TGTGCCAGCAAGAGACAGCCGACAATGAACACTGAAGCTTTCTTT.

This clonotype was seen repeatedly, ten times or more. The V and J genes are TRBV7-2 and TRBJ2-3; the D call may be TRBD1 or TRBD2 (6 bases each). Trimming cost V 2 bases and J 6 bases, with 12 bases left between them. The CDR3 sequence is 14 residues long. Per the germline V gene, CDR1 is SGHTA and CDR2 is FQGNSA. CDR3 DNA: TGTGCCAGCAGCTTACTGGGGGGCAGGGATACGCAGTATTTT. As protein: CASSLLGGRDTQYF.

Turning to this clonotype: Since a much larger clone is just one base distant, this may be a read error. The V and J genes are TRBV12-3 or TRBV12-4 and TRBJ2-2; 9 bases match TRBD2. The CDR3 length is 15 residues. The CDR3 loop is CASSPSGGYTRELFF. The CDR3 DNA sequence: TGTGCCAGCAGCCCAAGCGGGGGGTACACCCGGGAGCTGTTTTTT.

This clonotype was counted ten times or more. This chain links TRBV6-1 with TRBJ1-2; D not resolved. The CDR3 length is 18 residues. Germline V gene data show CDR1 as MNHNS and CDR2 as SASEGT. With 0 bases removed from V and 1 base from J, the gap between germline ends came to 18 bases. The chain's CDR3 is CASSEAISSIYFNYGYTF. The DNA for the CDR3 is TGTGCCAGCAGTGAAGCGATTTCTTCGATCTATTTTAACTATGGCTACACCTTC.

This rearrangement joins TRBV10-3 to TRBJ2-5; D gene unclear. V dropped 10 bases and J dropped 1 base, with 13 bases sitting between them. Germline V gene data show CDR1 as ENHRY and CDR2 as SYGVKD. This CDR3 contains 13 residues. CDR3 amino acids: CATRKGLQETQYF. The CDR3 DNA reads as TGTGCCACCAGGAAAGGGCTCCAAGAGACCCAGTACTTC.

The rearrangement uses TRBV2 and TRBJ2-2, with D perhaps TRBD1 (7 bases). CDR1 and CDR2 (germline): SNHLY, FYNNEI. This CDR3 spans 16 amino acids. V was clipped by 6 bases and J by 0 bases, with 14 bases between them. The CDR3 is CASSRGAGANTGELFF. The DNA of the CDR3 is TGTGCCAGCAGCAGGGGGGCGGGTGCGAACACCGGGGAGCTGTTTTTT. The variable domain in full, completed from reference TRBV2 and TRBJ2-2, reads EPEVTQTPSHQVTQMGQEVILRCVPISNHLYFYWYRQILGQKVEFLVSFYNNEISEKSEIFDDQFSVERPDGSNFTLKIRSTKLEDSAMYFCASSRGAGANTGELFFGEGSRLTVL.

The CDR3: CASSLRAGQVQETQYF. CDR3 nucleotide sequence: TGTGCCAGCAGCTTACGAGCGGGACAGGTCCAAGAGACCCAGTACTTC. V is TRBV11-1 and J is TRBJ2-5; possible D gene TRBD1, 8 bases. V lost 2 bases and J lost 1, with 14 bases in between. This CDR3 is 16 amino acids long. Germline V gene sequence: CDR1 SGHAT, CDR2 FQDESV (reference sequence).

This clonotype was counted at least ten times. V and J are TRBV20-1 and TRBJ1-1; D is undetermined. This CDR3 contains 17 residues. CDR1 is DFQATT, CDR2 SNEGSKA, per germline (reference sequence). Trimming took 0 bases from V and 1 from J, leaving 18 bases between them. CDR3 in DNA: TGCAGTGCTAGAGATGAGGTGTCAGGAGGCAGGAACACTGAAGCTTTCTTT. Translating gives CSARDEVSGGRNTEAFF.

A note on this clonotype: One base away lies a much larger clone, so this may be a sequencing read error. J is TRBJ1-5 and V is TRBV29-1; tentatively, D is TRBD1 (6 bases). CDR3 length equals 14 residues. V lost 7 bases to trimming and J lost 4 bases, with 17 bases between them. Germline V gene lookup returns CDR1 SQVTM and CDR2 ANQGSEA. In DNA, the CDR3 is TGCAGCGGGAAGCAACCGGGGACAAATCAGCCCCAGCATTTT. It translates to CSGKQPGTNQPQHF.

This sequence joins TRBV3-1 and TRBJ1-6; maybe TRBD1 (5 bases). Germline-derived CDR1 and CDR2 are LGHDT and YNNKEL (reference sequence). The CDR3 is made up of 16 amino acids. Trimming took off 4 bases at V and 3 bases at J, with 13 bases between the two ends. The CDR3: CASSPHDRGYNSPLHF. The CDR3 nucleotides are TGTGCCAGCAGCCCGCACGATAGGGGCTATAATTCACCCCTCCACTTT.

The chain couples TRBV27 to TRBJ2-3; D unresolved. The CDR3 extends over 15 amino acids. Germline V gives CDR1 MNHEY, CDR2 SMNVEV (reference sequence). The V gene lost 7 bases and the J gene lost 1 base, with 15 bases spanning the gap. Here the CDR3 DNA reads TGTGCCAGCATAATTACGGTGTTACGCACAGATACGCAGTATTTT. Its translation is CASIITVLRTDTQYF.

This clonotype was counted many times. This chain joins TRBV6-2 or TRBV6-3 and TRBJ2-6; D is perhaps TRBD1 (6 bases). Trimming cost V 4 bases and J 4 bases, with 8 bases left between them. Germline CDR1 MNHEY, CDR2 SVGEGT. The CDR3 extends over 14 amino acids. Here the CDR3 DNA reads TGTGCCAGCAGTTCCGGGACAGGGGCCAACGTCCTGACTTTC. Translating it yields CASSSGTGANVLTF.

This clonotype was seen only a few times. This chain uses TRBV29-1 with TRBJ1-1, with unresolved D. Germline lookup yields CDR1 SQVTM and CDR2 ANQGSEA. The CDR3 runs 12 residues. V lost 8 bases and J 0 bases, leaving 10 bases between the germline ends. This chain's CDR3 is CSFWTLNTEAFF. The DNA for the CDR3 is TGCAGCTTCTGGACCTTGAACACTGAAGCTTTCTTT.

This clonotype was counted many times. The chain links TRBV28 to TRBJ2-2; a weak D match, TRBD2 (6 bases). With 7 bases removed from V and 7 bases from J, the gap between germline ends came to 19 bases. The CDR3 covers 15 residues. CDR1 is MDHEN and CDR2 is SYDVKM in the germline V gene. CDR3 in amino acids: CASTLKVSSVGELFF. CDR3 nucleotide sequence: TGTGCCAGCACCTTAAAGGTGTCTAGCGTCGGGGAGCTGTTTTTT.